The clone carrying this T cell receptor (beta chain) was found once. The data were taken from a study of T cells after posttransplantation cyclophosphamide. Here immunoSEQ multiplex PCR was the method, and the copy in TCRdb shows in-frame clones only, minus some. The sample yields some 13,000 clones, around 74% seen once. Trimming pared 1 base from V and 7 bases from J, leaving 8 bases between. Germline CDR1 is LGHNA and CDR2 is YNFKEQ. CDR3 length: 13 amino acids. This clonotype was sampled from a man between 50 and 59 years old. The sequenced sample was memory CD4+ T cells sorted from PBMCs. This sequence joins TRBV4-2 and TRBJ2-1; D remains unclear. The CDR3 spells CASSQVGANEQFF. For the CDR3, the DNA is TGTGCCAGCAGCCAAGTTGGAGCGAATGAGCAGTTCTTC.